The 29 T cell receptor beta chains below come from one sample, sequenced in a study of T cells in Graves' hyperthyroidism and ophthalmopathy. Authors of the study amplified TCR beta CDR3 regions from RNA transcripts. The TCR CDR3 was amplified in a first-round RT-PCR using the HTBI primer set. In TCRdb, the multiplex PCR reads were re-called with MiXCR into one record per CDR3 protein. The sample contains more than 500,000 distinct CDR3 sequences, 14% to 15% of which appear only once. Sequencing used blood. These TCRs come from a woman aged 40 to 55 with Graves' ophthalmopathy.

There are a few counts of this clonotype. The rearrangement links TRBV5-5 to TRBJ1-2; possibly TRBD1 for D (6 bases). This CDR3 comprises 14 residues. Germline V lookup: CDR1 SGHKS, CDR2 YYEKEE (reference sequence). The V end was cut by 4 bases, the J end by 8 bases, with 18 bases between. The CDR3 nucleotides are TGTGCCAGCAGCCTGGATGCAGGGGTCTGGGGCTACACCTTC. Translation: CASSLDAGVWGYTF.

This clonotype was counted many times. The chain employs TRBV28 and TRBJ2-7; D could derive from TRBD1 or TRBD2 (5 bases each). The germline V gene encodes CDR1 MDHEN and CDR2 SYDVKM. The CDR3 runs to 14 residues. Trimming left V 6 bases short and J 3 bases short, with 15 bases between. The CDR3 DNA is TGTGCCAGCAGGACCACCGGGACCATCTACGAGCAGTACTTC. Translated, it gives CASRTTGTIYEQYF.

Here the CDR3 reads CASSQDWGGSGANVLTF. The CDR3 region has the DNA TGTGCCAGCAGCCAAGATTGGGGAGGCTCTGGGGCCAACGTCCTGACTTTC. V is TRBV14 and J is TRBJ2-6, with a possible D match to TRBD2 (6 bases). The V gene's germline CDR1 is SGHDN and CDR2 FVKESK. The CDR3 is made up of 17 amino acids. Deletions cut 0 bases from V and 0 bases from J, with 9 bases between.

This clonotype was recorded at least ten times. The V gene is TRBV6-2 or TRBV6-3, the J gene TRBJ2-7; 12 nucleotides align to TRBD2. Germline V gene data show CDR1 as MNHEY and CDR2 as SVGEGT. The V and J ends lost 4 bases and 3 bases, in that order; junction bases with no gene match: 4. The CDR3 totals 15 residues. Here the CDR3 reads CASSSGLAGYYEQYF. Written as DNA, the CDR3 is TGTGCCAGCAGTTCTGGACTAGCGGGATACTACGAGCAGTACTTC.

Many counts were recorded for this clonotype. This chain uses TRBV6-1 with TRBJ1-1; tentatively, D is TRBD1 (5 bases). The germline V gene has CDR1 MNHNS and CDR2 SASEGT. The length of the CDR3 is 15 residues. V lost 2 bases and J 5 bases, leaving 15 bases between the germline ends. CDR3 DNA sequence: TGTGCCAGCAGTGAATTCCCCCAGGGACGGACTGAAGCTTTCTTT. Translation gives CASSEFPQGRTEAFF.

This clonotype was recorded at least ten times. The CDR3 DNA follows: TGTGCCACCGGAGTCCTCCCCTCCTACGAGCAGTACTTC. Its translation: CATGVLPSYEQYF. V is TRBV28 and J is TRBJ2-7, with no clear D. Trimming shortened V by 10 bases and J by 0 bases, and 13 bases separated the two germline ends. The CDR3 totals 13 residues. CDR1 MDHEN and CDR2 SYDVKM come from the germline V gene.

This clonotype has just a few counts. The V call is TRBV27, the J call TRBJ1-3; D not certain. From germline, CDR1 is MNHEY and CDR2 SMNVEV (reference sequence). The CDR3 extends over 14 amino acids. Deletions cut 4 bases from V and 0 bases from J, with 7 bases between. The CDR3 is CASSSGFSGNTIYF. CDR3 DNA sequence: TGTGCCAGCAGTTCCGGCTTCTCTGGAAACACCATATATTTT.

Ten or more counts support this clonotype. CDR3 amino acids: CASSSASGSNYQETQYF. CDR3 DNA: TGTGCCAGCAGTTCGGCTAGCGGGAGCAACTACCAAGAGACCCAGTACTTC. The gene calls are TRBV7-9 and TRBJ2-5; 10 nucleotides match TRBD2. The V and J ends lost 6 bases and 0 bases, in that order; junction bases with no gene match: 10. This CDR3 spans 17 amino acids. Germline lookup yields CDR1 SEHNR and CDR2 FQNEAQ (reference sequence).

Ten or more counts support this clonotype. The chain combines TRBV11-3 with TRBJ2-7; 7 bases map to TRBD1. V dropped 5 bases and J dropped 6; count of bases not matched to a gene: 7. The CDR3 totals 13 residues. Germline V gene lookup returns CDR1 SGHNT and CDR2 YENEEA. CDR3 nucleotide sequence: TGTGCCAGCAGCCGGACAGGATCTGTCGAGCAGTACTTC. It yields the protein CASSRTGSVEQYF.

This clonotype showed up many times. V usage is TRBV27 and J usage is TRBJ2-7; possible D gene TRBD2, 6 bases. The germline V gene encodes CDR1 MNHEY and CDR2 SMNVEV (reference sequence). Between the trimmed V and J ends, which lost 5 bases and 8 bases, there was a span of 22 bases. The CDR3 is 15 residues long. CDR3 sequence reads: CASSDFSGVGFQQYF. For the CDR3, the DNA is TGTGCCAGCAGTGATTTTAGCGGAGTGGGATTCCAGCAGTACTTC.

In this sample, this clonotype turned up many times. CDR3 DNA sequence: TGTGCCAGCAGTTACGGGACAGGGCCGATTACTGAAGCTTTCTTT. This codes for CASSYGTGPITEAFF. This rearrangement joins TRBV6-5 to TRBJ1-1; 9 nucleotides agree with TRBD1. Germline V gene lookup returns CDR1 MNHEY and CDR2 SVGAGI. V shed 2 bases and J 5 bases; nucleotides not matched to a gene: 6. The CDR3 sequence is 15 residues long.

This clonotype was picked up many times. The chain recombines TRBV28 with TRBJ2-7; tentatively, D is TRBD1 or TRBD2 (6 bases each). The ends were cut back, 4 bases at V and 4 bases at J, with 17 bases in the middle. Germline lookup yields CDR1 MDHEN and CDR2 SYDVKM. The length of the CDR3 is 15 residues. CDR3 amino acids: CASSSRGQWMYEQYF. CDR3 DNA sequence: TGTGCCAGCAGTTCTCGGGGGCAATGGATGTACGAGCAGTACTTC.

This clonotype was observed at least ten times. The J gene is TRBJ2-7, the V gene TRBV14; the D is unclear. The germline V and J ends were trimmed by 1 base and 3 bases, with 7 bases remaining between them. Germline assignment: CDR1 SGHDN and CDR2 FVKESK. The CDR3 loop spans 13 amino acids. The CDR3 loop is CASSQGVLYEQYF. The CDR3 coding sequence is TGTGCCAGCAGCCAAGGTGTCCTCTACGAGCAGTACTTC. The variable domain in full, with the rest retrieved from reference TRBV14 and TRBJ2-7, is EAGVTQFPSHSVIEKGQTVTLRCDPISGHDNLYWYRRVMGKEIKFLLHFVKESKQDESGMPNNRFLAERTGGTYSTLKVQPAELEDSGVYFCASSQGVLYEQYFGPGTRLTVT.

V is TRBV6-1 and J is TRBJ1-1; perhaps TRBD1 as D (5 bases). Trimming took off 6 bases at V and 0 bases at J, with 14 bases between the two ends. CDR1 is MNHNS and CDR2 is SASEGT in the germline V gene. The CDR3 is 15 amino acids. The DNA for the CDR3 is TGTGCCAGCAGAAACCAGGGAGCCGTGAACACTGAAGCTTTCTTT. Amino acid sequence: CASRNQGAVNTEAFF.

The V gene is TRBV7-2, the J gene TRBJ2-7; 8 bases agree with TRBD1. With V trimmed by 4 bases and J by 4 bases, 9 bases remained unmatched. The CDR3 covers 15 residues. Looked up from germline, CDR1 is SGHTA and CDR2 is FQGNSA. This chain's CDR3 is CASSSGPGGAYEQYF. The DNA for the CDR3 is TGTGCCAGCAGCTCAGGGCCAGGGGGCGCGTACGAGCAGTACTTC.

This clonotype was counted ten times or more. V is TRBV6-8 and J is TRBJ1-2, with TRBD1 matching over 7 bases. The CDR3 has 16 amino acids. The ends lost 7 bases at V and 4 bases at J; junction bases unmatched: 15. Germline lookup yields CDR1 MNHGY and CDR2 SAAAGT. This CDR3 is CASKLPGQRPAYGYTF. The CDR3 DNA reads as TGTGCCAGCAAGTTACCGGGACAGCGTCCTGCCTATGGCTACACCTTC.

This clonotype was seen ten or more times. This rearrangement joins TRBV6-5 to TRBJ1-2, with 7 bases that match TRBD1. V shed 2 bases, J shed 3 bases, and the junction held 9 bases outside the gene matches. The CDR3 extends over 16 amino acids. The germline CDR1 and CDR2 sequences are MNHEY and SVGAGI. CDR3 sequence: CASSYGGQPLYYGYTF. CDR3 bases: TGTGCCAGCAGTTACGGGGGACAGCCGCTATACTATGGCTACACCTTC.

The chain has TRBV5-4 and TRBJ1-5; no clear D. The CDR3 covers 17 residues. The ends were cut back, 0 bases at V and 2 bases at J, with 15 bases in the middle. Looked up from germline, CDR1 is SGHNT and CDR2 is YYREEE (reference sequence). CDR3 region: CASSLDDLLNGNQPQHF. CDR3 nucleotides: TGTGCCAGCAGCTTGGATGACCTCCTCAATGGCAATCAGCCCCAGCATTTT. Based on the CDR3 plus reference TRBV5-4 and TRBJ1-5, the full variable domain is ETGVTQSPTHLIKTRGQQVTLRCSSQSGHNTVSWYQQALGQGPQFIFQYYREEENGRGNFPPRFSGLQFPNYSSELNVNALELDDSALYLCASSLDDLLNGNQPQHFGDGTRLSIL.

This clonotype was seen repeatedly, ten times or more. J is TRBJ1-1 and V is TRBV6-1; 9 bases align to TRBD1. This CDR3 region has 15 residues. With 2 bases clipped from V and 5 bases from J, the junction kept 6 bases outside the gene matches. Germline values: CDR1 MNHNS, CDR2 SASEGT. CDR3 DNA: TGTGCCAGCAGTGAATGGGGAGGACAGGGGACTGAAGCTTTCTTT. This sequence encodes CASSEWGGQGTEAFF.

This clonotype was found many times. The gene calls are TRBV14 and TRBJ1-1; a weak D match, TRBD1 (5 bases). This CDR3 comprises 16 residues. The germline V and J ends were trimmed by 4 bases and 1 base, with 16 bases remaining between them. Germline V gene sequence: CDR1 SGHDN, CDR2 FVKESK. The CDR3 loop reads CASSLAQGNWNTEAFF. In nucleotides, the CDR3 is TGTGCCAGCAGCCTAGCTCAGGGAAATTGGAACACTGAAGCTTTCTTT. Filled out from reference TRBV14 and TRBJ1-1, the complete variable domain reads EAGVTQFPSHSVIEKGQTVTLRCDPISGHDNLYWYRRVMGKEIKFLLHFVKESKQDESGMPNNRFLAERTGGTYSTLKVQPAELEDSGVYFCASSLAQGNWNTEAFFGQGTRLTVV.

Ten or more counts support this clonotype. The chain has TRBV19 and TRBJ2-7, with D possibly called TRBD1 or TRBD2 (6 bases each). The CDR3 has 15 residues. Trimming removed 1 base from V and 0 bases from J, with 10 bases in between. Germline-derived CDR1 and CDR2 are LNHDA and SQIVND (reference sequence). CDR3 coding DNA: TGTGCCAGTAGTATAGCCTGGGGGGCCTCCTACGAGCAGTACTTC. Its protein product is CASSIAWGASYEQYF.

This clonotype was counted at least ten times. The rearrangement joins TRBV28 to TRBJ2-5; the match to TRBD2 covers 9 bases. The CDR3 is made up of 15 amino acids. Per the germline V gene, CDR1 is MDHEN and CDR2 is SYDVKM. V was clipped by 8 bases and J by 5 bases; unmatched bases: 12. The DNA of the CDR3 is TGTGCCAGCCGAGATTTAGCGGGAGCCCGGGAGACCCAGTACTTC. Translated: CASRDLAGARETQYF.

The chain recombines TRBV30 with TRBJ2-4; perhaps D is TRBD1 or TRBD2 (5 bases each). This CDR3 has 14 amino acids. Germline CDR1 reads GTSNPN; CDR2 reads SVGIG (reference sequence). The CDR3 sequence is CALNPGLAKNIQYF. Here the CDR3 DNA reads TGTGCGCTTAACCCGGGGCTAGCCAAAAACATTCAGTACTTC. Filled out from reference TRBV30 and TRBJ2-4, the complete variable domain reads SQTIHQWPATLVQPVGSPLSLECTVEGTSNPNLYWYRQAAGRGLQLLFYSVGIGQISSEVPQNLSASRPQDRQFILSSKKLLLSDSGFYLCALNPGLAKNIQYFGAGTRLSVL.

This chain joins TRBV19 and TRBJ1-1, with a weak D call TRBD1 (5 bases). Trimming took off 7 bases at V and 3 bases at J, with 9 bases between the two ends. The CDR3 spans 12 residues. The germline gives CDR1 LNHDA, CDR2 SQIVND (reference sequence). CDR3 amino acids: CASTARDTEAFF. CDR3 nucleotide sequence: TGTGCCAGTACCGCCAGGGACACTGAAGCTTTCTTT.

This clonotype has ten or more counts. This rearrangement joins TRBV15 to TRBJ2-1, with 13 bases matching TRBD2. Germline V gene data show CDR1 as LNHNV and CDR2 as YYDKDF (reference sequence). The V segment lost 1 base and the J segment 7 bases; nucleotides outside the gene matches: 7. The CDR3 spans 17 residues. DNA of the CDR3: TGTGCCACCAGCAGAGGGACTAGCGGGAGTTGGATGAATGAGCAGTTCTTC. Protein sequence: CATSRGTSGSWMNEQFF.

The table lists this clonotype with many counts. The chain carries TRBV12-3 or TRBV12-4 and TRBJ2-7; D uncertain. The CDR3 totals 14 residues. Trimming shortened V by 4 bases and J by 4 bases, and 14 bases separated the two germline ends. CDR3 residues: CASSSMASEYEQYF. The CDR3 DNA reads as TGTGCCAGCAGTTCCATGGCGAGTGAGTACGAGCAGTACTTC.

Comment on this clonotype: A single base separates this from a much larger clone, so it may be a read error. Because the CDR3 is missing its conserved closing phenylalanine or tryptophan, this is likely a read error. The V call is TRBV29-1, the J call TRBJ1-1; a weak D match, TRBD1 (5 bases). Germline loops: CDR1 SQVTM, CDR2 ANQGSEA. V lost 5 bases, J lost 0 bases, and 10 bases lay in between. This CDR3 contains 13 residues. CDR3 nucleotides: TGCAGCGTTTCTTCAGGGTTGAACACTGAAGCTTTCTCT. Translating it yields CSVSSGLNTEAFS.

The table lists this clonotype with many counts. The V gene is TRBV28, the J gene TRBJ2-7; D is ambiguous. Germline V gene data show CDR1 as MDHEN and CDR2 as SYDVKM. The CDR3 sequence is 13 residues long. The V end lost 7 bases, the J end lost 3 bases, and 13 bases lay between the germline ends. The CDR3 bases are TGTGCCAGCAACCCCCTGAGCAGCTACGAGCAGTACTTC. Translation: CASNPLSSYEQYF.

This clonotype showed up many times. The chain combines TRBV5-1 with TRBJ2-7, with 7 bases matching TRBD2. J was trimmed by 2 bases and V by 4 bases; bases with no gene match: 9. The CDR3 consists of 15 residues. CDR1 and CDR2 from the germline V gene are SGHRS and YFSETQ. CDR3 loop: CASSPLPTSTYEQYF. In DNA form, the CDR3 reads TGCGCCAGCAGCCCATTACCGACTAGCACCTACGAGCAGTACTTC. The full variable domain, with the rest looked up from reference TRBV5-1 and TRBJ2-7, is KAGVTQTPRYLIKTRGQQVTLSCSPISGHRSVSWYQQTPGQGLQFLFEYFSETQRNKGNFPGRFSGRQFSNSRSEMNVSTLELGDSALYLCASSPLPTSTYEQYFGPGTRLTVT.